Following are 15 T cell receptor beta chains from one sample sequenced in a study of T-cell reconstitution after alpha-beta-depleted transplantation in children. A TCRbeta library incorporating unique molecular identifiers was prepared. One entry per CDR3 protein results from TCRdb running MiXCR on the PCR reads. This repertoire shows about 420,000 distinct CDR3 sequences, around 15% found once; its top ten account for over 25%. The source material was PBMCs, mostly from graft donor cells, sampled 360 days after TCRalphabeta/CD19-depleted stem cell transplant. The source of these receptors is a boy under two years old who had a stem cell transplant for Wiskott-Aldrich syndrome, so the T cells may come from the graft donor.

The CDR3 reads CASSRPWGNIQYF. The CDR3 DNA reads as TGTGCCAGCAGTCGTCCCTGGGGGAACATTCAGTACTTC. The chain combines TRBV12-3 or TRBV12-4 with TRBJ2-4; D tentatively fits TRBD1 or TRBD2 (5 bases each). V was pared by 5 bases and J by 7 bases, with 12 bases between. The length of the CDR3 is 13 residues.

V and J are TRBV28 and TRBJ1-1, with D possibly TRBD1 on 5 matching bases. This CDR3 is 15 amino acids long. Trimming stripped 7 bases from V and 1 base from J, with 16 bases between. The germline V gene encodes CDR1 MDHEN and CDR2 SYDVKM. For the CDR3, the DNA is TGTGCCAGCATTATTATGGGACCGGGGAACACTGAAGCTTTCTTT. This sequence encodes CASIIMGPGNTEAFF.

The gene calls are TRBV5-1 and TRBJ2-1; 9 bases fit TRBD1. In germline, CDR1 is SGHRS, CDR2 YFSETQ. The junction had 10 bases not matched to a gene; V was cut back by 4 bases and J by 8 bases. The CDR3 loop spans 15 amino acids. The CDR3 here is CASSPGQGIRDEQFF. DNA of the CDR3: TGCGCCAGCAGCCCTGGACAGGGGATTAGGGATGAGCAGTTCTTC.

This clonotype came up a few times. The rearrangement links TRBV29-1 to TRBJ2-1, with TRBD1 as a possible D gene (6 bases). The germline V gene has CDR1 SQVTM and CDR2 ANQGSEA. This CDR3 is built from 15 residues. The V gene lost 4 bases and the J gene lost 3 bases, with 16 bases spanning the gap. CDR3 nucleotides: TGCAGCGTTGGGTCCCAGGGGATAGGCTACAATGAGCAGTTCTTC. This translates into CSVGSQGIGYNEQFF.

This clonotype was seen ten or more times. J is TRBJ2-3 and V is TRBV28, with 13 bases fitting TRBD2. Germline CDR1 and CDR2: MDHEN and SYDVKM. Trimming removed 6 bases from V and 5 bases from J; junction bases left unmatched: 5. This CDR3 comprises 15 residues. The chain's CDR3 is CASSLLAGGRDTQYF. In DNA form, the CDR3 reads TGTGCCAGCAGCCTACTAGCGGGGGGGCGAGATACGCAGTATTTT.

This clonotype has just a few counts. This sequence joins TRBV7-9 and TRBJ1-5; 10 bases agree with TRBD1. Germline V gives CDR1 SEHNR, CDR2 FQNEAQ (reference sequence). J was trimmed by 4 bases and V by 3 bases; bases with no gene match: 3. The CDR3 has 15 residues. The CDR3 loop is CASSLADRGNQPQHF. The DNA for the CDR3 is TGTGCCAGCAGCTTGGCGGACAGGGGGAATCAGCCCCAGCATTTT.

The rearrangement uses TRBV4-1 and TRBJ1-5; D is undetermined. Germline lookup yields CDR1 MGHRA and CDR2 YSYEKL. The CDR3 totals 14 residues. The V end was cut by 1 base, the J end by 6 bases, with 10 bases between. CDR3 loop: CASSQVGFGQPQHF. The CDR3 bases are TGCGCCAGCAGCCAAGTAGGCTTTGGTCAGCCCCAGCATTTT.

The V and J genes are TRBV2 and TRBJ2-2; D uncertain. CDR1 is SNHLY, CDR2 FYNNEI, per germline. CDR3 length: 14 residues. Trimming removed 4 bases from V and 4 bases from J, with 10 bases in between. The CDR3 loop is CASSATTRTGELFF. The CDR3 nucleotides are TGTGCCAGCAGTGCGACCACACGCACCGGGGAGCTGTTTTTT.

The chain recombines TRBV5-5 with TRBJ2-2; D unclear. From germline, CDR1 is SGHKS and CDR2 YYEKEE (reference sequence). The CDR3 consists of 16 residues. With 1 base removed from V and 3 bases from J, the gap between germline ends came to 13 bases. The CDR3 spells CASSLKAQRDTGELFF. The CDR3 DNA is TGTGCCAGCAGCTTGAAAGCCCAAAGAGACACCGGGGAGCTGTTTTTT.

The rearrangement uses TRBV6-1 and TRBJ1-1; D uncertain. The ends were cut back, 7 bases at V and 1 base at J, with 10 bases in the middle. The CDR3 has 13 amino acids. CDR1 MNHNS and CDR2 SASEGT come from the germline V gene. The CDR3 is CASTRLANTEAFF. The CDR3 coding sequence is TGTGCCAGCACTAGACTAGCGAACACTGAAGCTTTCTTT.

V gene TRBV20-1 combines with J gene TRBJ2-1; 11 bases are a match to TRBD2. The germline gives CDR1 DFQATT, CDR2 SNEGSKA (reference sequence). The CDR3 contains 14 residues. V gave up 5 bases and J gave up 6 bases; unmatched junction bases: 6. CDR3 nucleotides: TGCAGTGCTCGAAAGACTAGCGGGACCAATGAGCAGTTCTTC. This translates into CSARKTSGTNEQFF.

This clonotype was seen more than once but under ten times. This sequence joins TRBV12-3 or TRBV12-4 and TRBJ2-2; 8 nucleotides line up with TRBD2. This CDR3 has 19 residues. V lost 3 bases and J lost 5; bases outside the gene matches: 17. CDR3 bases: TGTGCCAGCAGTTTCGGAGGGTATCGGGGGGGGCCGATAACCGGGGAGCTGTTTTTT. It translates to CASSFGGYRGGPITGELFF.

This clonotype turned up a few times. V is TRBV5-1 and J is TRBJ2-7; D is undetermined. V gave up 4 bases and J gave up 5 bases, with 19 bases separating them. The CDR3 is made up of 15 amino acids. The germline V gene has CDR1 SGHRS and CDR2 YFSETQ. DNA of the CDR3: TGCGCCAGCAGCGACCGAACGACTTCTGGACACGAGCAGTACTTC. This gives the protein CASSDRTTSGHEQYF.

This clonotype appeared a few times. This chain links TRBV29-1 with TRBJ2-2, with D possibly being TRBD2 (5 bases). CDR3 size: 16 residues. Trimming pared 4 bases from V and 3 bases from J, leaving 18 bases between. CDR1 SQVTM and CDR2 ANQGSEA come from the germline V gene. The CDR3 reads CSVGYYPGYDTGELFF. As DNA, the CDR3 is TGCAGCGTTGGCTACTATCCGGGATATGACACCGGGGAGCTGTTTTTT.

In its sample, this clonotype was seen a few times. The gene calls are TRBV6-5 and TRBJ2-5; 7 nucleotides agree with TRBD2. The V gene's germline CDR1 is MNHEY and CDR2 SVGAGI. The CDR3 contains 14 residues. The junction had 4 bases not matched to a gene; V was cut back by 2 bases and J by 4 bases. The CDR3, as DNA: TGTGCCAGCAGTTACCGGGGGGTGCGAGAGACCCAGTACTTC. It codes for CASSYRGVRETQYF.